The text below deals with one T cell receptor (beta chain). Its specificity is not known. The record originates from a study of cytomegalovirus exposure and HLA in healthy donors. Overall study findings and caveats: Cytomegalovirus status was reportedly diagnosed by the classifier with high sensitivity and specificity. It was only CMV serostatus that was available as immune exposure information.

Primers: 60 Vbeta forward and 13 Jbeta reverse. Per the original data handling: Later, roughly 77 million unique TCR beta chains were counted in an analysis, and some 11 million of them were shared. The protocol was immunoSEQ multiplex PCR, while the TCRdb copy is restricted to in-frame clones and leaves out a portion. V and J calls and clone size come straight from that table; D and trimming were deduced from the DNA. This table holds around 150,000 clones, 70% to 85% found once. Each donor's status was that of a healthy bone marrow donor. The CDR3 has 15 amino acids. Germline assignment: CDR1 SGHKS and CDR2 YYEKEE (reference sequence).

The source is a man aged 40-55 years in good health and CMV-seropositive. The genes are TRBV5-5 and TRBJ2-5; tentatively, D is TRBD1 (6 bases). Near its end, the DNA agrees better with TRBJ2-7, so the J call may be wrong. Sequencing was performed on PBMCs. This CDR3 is CASSWNRVLYYEQYF. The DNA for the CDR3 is TGTGCCAGCAGCTGGAACAGGGTCCTTTACTACGAGCAGTACTTC.